The source of this T cell receptor (beta chain) is a study of persistence of HIV-infected CD4 T cells. Whole-study results and caveats: Compared with CD3/CD28-stimulated cells, CMV- and Gag-responding cells showed lower TCRbeta richness. Degenerate expanded CDR3beta sequences were enriched among CMV- and Gag-responding cells.

Cells were stimulated with CMV-infected fibroblast lysates at about 10 ug/mL. CD40L/CD69 double-negative CD45RO-high memory CD4+ T cells were collected. CD4+ T cell counts exceeded 400 cells/uL; CMV serology was positive. Stimulated PBMCs had first been depleted of CD8+ T cells. By sample fraction, this clone is medium-sized. Its antigen is not identified. In the same sample, other DNA sequences code for this CDR3. Sequencing used immunoSEQ version 4 in survey mode. Libraries were prepared by immunoSEQ multiplex PCR; TCRdb keeps only in-frame clonotypes and omits some of them. The sample yields 30,000 to 45,000 clones, approximately 80% seen once. There are 11 residues in the CDR3. CDR1 DFQATT and CDR2 SNEGSKA come from the germline V gene (reference sequence). The V gene lost 1 base and the J gene lost 8 bases, with 5 bases spanning the gap.

This specimen was CD4+ T cells sorted from PBMCs after approximately 20-hour stimulation, taken from a patient who received antiretroviral therapy. The TCR originated in an adult man with HIV who was CMV-seropositive. The rearrangement joins TRBV20-1 to TRBJ1-4; D is ambiguous. The chain's CDR3 is CSARAQEKLFF. CDR3 coding DNA: TGCAGTGCTAGAGCCCAGGAAAAACTGTTTTTT.